The rows below give T cell receptor beta chains drawn from one sample of a study of cytomegalovirus exposure and HLA in healthy donors. Generated by immunoSEQ multiplex PCR, the TCRdb table keeps only in-frame clones and is missing some. This sample has some 160,000 clones; more than 65% occur once, and the top ten carry 1.5% to 2%. The sample consisted of PBMCs. The receptors originated from a woman in her twenties or thirties in good health and CMV-seronegative. The conserved cysteine and the conserved F or W are not part of the CDR3 here.

CDR3aa: ALGSSGANVLT
v_gene: TRBV7-9
j_gene: TRBJ2-6

CDR3aa: ASSVGGPGELF
v_gene: TRBV9
j_gene: TRBJ2-2

CDR3aa: ASSFDRKGEQY
v_gene: TRBV5-6
j_gene: TRBJ2-7

CDR3aa: SVEGTEGFRPDTQY
v_gene: TRBV29-1
j_gene: TRBJ2-3

CDR3aa: ASRSGTGPTGELF
v_gene: TRBV5-4
j_gene: TRBJ2-2

CDR3aa: ASSEQGANTGELF
v_gene: TRBV6-1
j_gene: TRBJ2-2

CDR3aa: SVEYGRGYTEAF
v_gene: TRBV29-1
j_gene: TRBJ1-1

CDR3aa: ASSQPRQGQSRETQY
v_gene: TRBV4-1
j_gene: TRBJ2-5

CDR3aa: ASSSTGNTEAF
v_gene: TRBV7-9
j_gene: TRBJ1-1

CDR3aa: ASSFSTVNTEAF
v_gene: TRBV18
j_gene: TRBJ1-1

CDR3aa: ATNSGSVRGHEQF
v_gene: TRBV7-8
j_gene: TRBJ2-1

CDR3aa: ASSLSPLAGATGELF
v_gene: TRBV5-4
j_gene: TRBJ2-2

CDR3aa: ASSVDQGVTYT
v_gene: TRBV9
j_gene: TRBJ1-2

CDR3aa: ASNLGRQETQY
v_gene: TRBV7-2
j_gene: TRBJ2-5